This T cell receptor beta chain was identified during a study of T cell changes during pregnancy in multiple sclerosis. The V gene's germline CDR1 is MGHRA and CDR2 YSYEKL. The CDR3 covers 16 residues. V lost 4 bases to trimming and J lost 1 base, with 16 bases between them. Repertoires were generated with immunoSEQ multiplex PCR, while TCRdb's copy carries only in-frame clones and drops some. The sample shows tens of thousands of clones, 85% to 90% of them seen only once. The source was CD4+ T cells from peripheral blood mononuclear cells, collected in the first trimester of pregnancy. The gene calls are TRBV4-1 and TRBJ2-5, with D possibly being TRBD2 (5 bases). This TCR was sampled from a female donor with multiple sclerosis, enrolled in a pregnancy study. CDR3 region: CASSPGILKSQETQYF. The CDR3, as DNA: TGCGCCAGCAGCCCGGGGATCCTTAAGTCCCAAGAGACCCAGTACTTC.